The 26 T cell receptor beta chains reported below all come from one sample, sequenced in a study of T cell repertoires in cytomegalovirus infection. No antigens are known for them. TCRdb re-called the reads through MiXCR, storing one row per CDR3 protein. The data contain around 300,000 distinct CDR3 sequences, 20% to 25% of them singletons. The sequenced sample was cultured PBMCs, obtained from culture after CMV antigen stimulation. The receptors were gathered from a human donor in good health (CMV status not recorded). Some clones in this sample may be carry-over from other donors' samples.

Remarks on this clonotype: A much more abundant neighbour one base away suggests this may be a read error. The rearrangement links TRBV7-2 to TRBJ2-1, with 9 bases that match TRBD2. The V segment lost 5 bases and the J segment 4 bases; nucleotides outside the gene matches: 9. Looked up from germline, CDR1 is SGHTA and CDR2 is FQGNSA. CDR3 size: 16 residues. The CDR3 nucleotides read TGTGCCAGCAGCCTCGGGACTAGCAGGCTATACAATGAGCAGTTCTTC. Translation gives CASSLGTSRLYNEQFF.

V gene TRBV2 combines with J gene TRBJ1-2; D gene unclear. The V end was cut by 6 bases, the J end by 4 bases, with 9 bases between. Germline CDR1 is SNHLY and CDR2 is FYNNEI. This CDR3 region has 12 residues. The CDR3 region has the DNA TGTGCCAGCAGGGCCTGGGGCTATGGCTACACCTTC. This codes for CASRAWGYGYTF.

This chain joins TRBV25-1 and TRBJ1-2; D is ambiguous. V was pared by 0 bases and J by 2 bases, with 13 bases between. Germline lookup yields CDR1 MGHDK and CDR2 SYGVNS. The CDR3 totals 16 residues. The CDR3 loop reads CASSEYRSSTNYGYTF. CDR3 DNA: TGTGCCAGCAGTGAATATCGGTCTTCAACGAACTATGGCTACACCTTC.

This chain joins TRBV7-9 and TRBJ2-2, with D unresolved. The CDR3 is 15 amino acids. V lost 1 base to trimming and J lost 2 bases, with 8 bases between them. CDR1 and CDR2 (germline): SEHNR, FQNEAQ (reference sequence). This CDR3 reads CASSLETANTGELFF. The CDR3 DNA reads TGTGCCAGCAGCTTAGAAACAGCTAACACCGGGGAGCTGTTTTTT.

This chain connects TRBV7-9 to TRBJ1-2; TRBD1 might be the D (5 bases). Trimming removed 11 bases at V and 4 bases at J, with 11 bases between. Germline CDR1 SEHNR, CDR2 FQNEAQ (reference sequence). There are 11 residues in the CDR3. The CDR3, as DNA: TGTGCCCTCACGAGGGGCTATGGCTACACCTTC. Its translation: CALTRGYGYTF. The full variable domain, rest sourced from reference TRBV7-9 and TRBJ1-2, is DTGVSQNPRHKITKRGQNVTFRCDPISEHNRLYWYRQTLGQGPEFLTYFQNEAQLEKSRLLSDRFSAERPKGSFSTLEIQRTEQGDSAMYLCALTRGYGYTFGSGTRLTVV.

This clonotype was picked up many times. This rearrangement joins TRBV7-8 to TRBJ1-5, with 10 nucleotides matching TRBD1. This CDR3 spans 14 amino acids. Germline values: CDR1 SGHVS, CDR2 FQNEAQ. Unmatched junction bases numbered 3, after V lost 3 bases and J lost 7 bases. CDR3 bases: TGTGCCAGCAGCTTTGGACAGGGGGGCCAGCCCCAGCATTTT. Its translation is CASSFGQGGQPQHF.

The chain recombines TRBV7-3 with TRBJ2-1, with 11 bases matching TRBD2. After removal of 6 bases from V and 4 bases from J, the junction contained 2 bases not matched to a gene. CDR3 length: 14 residues. Germline CDR1 SGHTA, CDR2 FQGTGA. The DNA for the CDR3 is TGTGCCAGCAGTACTAGCGGGGGATACAATGAGCAGTTCTTC. This codes for CASSTSGGYNEQFF.

This clonotype was seen many times. The CDR3: CASSSLAAGGPPYV. CDR3 coding DNA: TGTGCCAGCAGCTCCCTGGCAGCGGGGGGCCCTCCGTACGTC. This chain connects TRBV7-2 to TRBJ2-7; 9 nucleotides line up with TRBD2. This CDR3 is built from 14 residues. With 4 bases clipped from V and 12 bases from J, the junction kept 13 bases outside the gene matches. Germline V gives CDR1 SGHTA, CDR2 FQGNSA.

This chain connects TRBV4-1 to TRBJ1-5; 9 bases are shared with TRBD1. The germline CDR1 and CDR2 sequences are MGHRA and YSYEKL. V shed 3 bases, J shed 5 bases, and the junction held 5 bases outside the gene matches. The CDR3 is made up of 15 amino acids. The CDR3 nucleotides are TGCGCCAGCAGCCATATCAGGACAGGGGATCAGCCCCAGCATTTT. As protein: CASSHIRTGDQPQHF.

The genes are TRBV5-3 and TRBJ1-1; D may be TRBD1 (5 bases). TRBV5-3 is classed as an ORF, of uncertain function. This CDR3 has 9 residues. The DNA of the CDR3 is TGTGGGGGGGTCACTGAAGCTTTCTTT. Translated: CGGVTEAFF.

This clonotype has only one observation. The chain employs TRBV4-1 and TRBJ2-7; TRBD2 is a possible D gene (5 bases). Germline CDR1 reads MGHRA; CDR2 reads YSYEKL. The germline V and J ends were trimmed by 0 bases and 0 bases, with 12 bases remaining between them. The CDR3 has 16 amino acids. CDR3 sequence: CASSQETTGSSYEQYV. DNA of the CDR3: TGCGCCAGCAGCCAAGAAACGACGGGAAGCTCCTACGAGCAGTACGTC.

V gene TRBV20-1 combines with J gene TRBJ2-1; D tentatively fits TRBD1 or TRBD2 (5 bases each). Germline-derived CDR1 and CDR2 are DFQATT and SNEGSKA (reference sequence). Trimming stripped 4 bases from V and 0 bases from J, with 22 bases between. CDR3 length equals 18 residues. CDR3 loop: CSAIRGPIGESSYNEQFF. The CDR3 nucleotides read TGCAGTGCTATACGGGGACCCATTGGAGAGAGCTCCTACAATGAGCAGTTCTTC.

V usage is TRBV7-4 and J usage is TRBJ2-7, with a tentative D call TRBD2 (6 bases). From germline, CDR1 is SGHVT and CDR2 SQSDAQ. V lost 6 bases, J lost 2 bases, and 17 bases lay in between. The CDR3 covers 15 residues. This CDR3 is CASSRGSGLPYEQYF. Written as DNA, the CDR3 is TGTGCCAGCAGTCGAGGCAGCGGACTACCCTACGAGCAGTACTTC.

This clonotype has a count of ten or more. The chain couples TRBV6-1 to TRBJ1-2; tentatively, D is TRBD1 (5 bases). This CDR3 has 15 residues. The V and J ends lost 4 bases and 0 bases respectively, with 12 bases between them. In germline, CDR1 is MNHNS, CDR2 SASEGT. The CDR3 DNA is TGTGCCAGCAGTGGGGGGAGACTCCCTAACTATGGCTACACCTTC. Translation: CASSGGRLPNYGYTF.

This clonotype has a handful of counts. The chain couples TRBV6-1 to TRBJ2-7; 9 nucleotides agree with TRBD1. The CDR3 contains 16 residues. V was clipped by 2 bases and J by 2 bases; unmatched bases: 7. Germline loops: CDR1 MNHNS, CDR2 SASEGT. The CDR3 loop is CASSEFGGQGAYEQYF. CDR3 DNA: TGTGCCAGCAGTGAATTCGGGGGACAGGGAGCCTACGAGCAGTACTTC.

J is TRBJ2-4 and V is TRBV6-6; no clear D gene. This CDR3 has 13 amino acids. V lost 8 bases, J lost 3 bases, and 11 bases lay in between. The germline CDR1 and CDR2 sequences are MNHNY and SVGAGI (reference sequence). The CDR3 DNA is TGTGCCAGCGAACCCCCCAACAAAAACATTCAGTACTTC. This codes for CASEPPNKNIQYF.

The chain uses TRBV10-3 and TRBJ1-5, with D maybe TRBD1 (5 bases). The CDR3 extends over 13 amino acids. Germline V gene sequence: CDR1 ENHRY, CDR2 SYGVKD. Between the trimmed V and J ends, which lost 5 bases and 1 base, there was a span of 6 bases. CDR3 sequence: CAISWDSNQPQHF. CDR3 DNA sequence: TGTGCCATCAGTTGGGACAGCAATCAGCCCCAGCATTTT.

This clonotype was counted between two and nine times. The chain is built from TRBV10-2 and TRBJ2-1; 7 nucleotides agree with TRBD2. Germline V gene data show CDR1 as WSHSY and CDR2 as SAAADI. With 2 bases clipped from V and 4 bases from J, the junction kept 2 bases outside the gene matches. This CDR3 region has 14 residues. The CDR3 nucleotides are TGCGCCAGCAGTGAGGGGCGGGGGTACAATGAGCAGTTCTTC. Translated, it gives CASSEGRGYNEQFF.

The sample holds many counts of this clonotype. This chain uses TRBV4-3 with TRBJ2-7; 8 positions agree with TRBD2. V shed 3 bases, J shed 4 bases, and the junction held 5 bases outside the gene matches. This CDR3 is 14 amino acids long. CDR1 is LGHNA, CDR2 YSLEER, per germline. The CDR3 here is CASSQDRGGYEQYF. CDR3 nucleotides: TGCGCCAGCAGCCAGGACCGGGGGGGGTACGAGCAGTACTTC.

This clonotype was counted at least ten times. The chain is built from TRBV11-3 and TRBJ2-5, with D hard to call. Trimming removed 2 bases at V and 5 bases at J, with 9 bases between. CDR3 length equals 13 residues. Germline V CDR1 and CDR2: SGHNT, YENEEA. CDR3 nucleotide sequence: TGTGCCAGCAGCTTATCTCAGGAGGAGACCCAGTACTTC. This translates into CASSLSQEETQYF.

This clonotype was recorded many times. The V call is TRBV20-1, the J call TRBJ2-1; D may be TRBD2 (7 bases). Trimming took off 0 bases at V and 6 bases at J, with 15 bases between the two ends. Germline V gene data show CDR1 as DFQATT and CDR2 as SNEGSKA (reference sequence). This CDR3 has 15 residues. CDR3 in amino acids: CSARDRRGAGNEQFF. CDR3 bases: TGCAGTGCTAGAGATCGCCGGGGGGCTGGCAATGAGCAGTTCTTC.

This clonotype occurred many times. The rearrangement uses TRBV7-9 and TRBJ1-5; 10 bases fit TRBD1. This CDR3 contains 17 residues. Germline V gives CDR1 SEHNR, CDR2 FQNEAQ (reference sequence). The junction had 5 bases not matched to a gene; V was cut back by 1 base and J by 2 bases. DNA for the CDR3: TGTGCCAGCAGCTTAGGGCCCGGGACAGGGGGCAATCAGCCCCAGCATTTT. It yields the protein CASSLGPGTGGNQPQHF.

This clonotype was recorded many times. Here the CDR3 reads CASTSGGSNSPLHF. The CDR3 DNA reads as TGTGCCAGCACCTCCGGAGGGAGTAATTCACCCCTCCACTTT. V gene TRBV12-3 or TRBV12-4 combines with J gene TRBJ1-6; D not certain. V was trimmed by 7 bases and J by 6 bases, leaving 13 bases between them. This CDR3 is built from 14 residues.

The chain carries TRBV7-2 and TRBJ1-1, with D perhaps matching TRBD1 (5 bases). Trimming took 5 bases from V and 3 from J, leaving 13 bases between them. The CDR3 is made up of 14 amino acids. Germline CDR1 is SGHTA and CDR2 is FQGNSA. CDR3 protein: CASSPREGYTEAFF. CDR3 nucleotide sequence: TGTGCCAGCAGCCCACGGGAGGGGTACACTGAAGCTTTCTTT.

This clonotype was seen at least ten times. The rearrangement uses TRBV9 and TRBJ1-5; D is possibly TRBD1 (5 bases). Germline CDR1 and CDR2: SGDLS and YYNGEE. The CDR3 runs to 15 residues. V was pared by 3 bases and J by 3 bases, with 13 bases between. The CDR3 region is CASSAEGVINQPQHF. DNA for the CDR3: TGTGCCAGCAGCGCCGAAGGGGTGATCAATCAGCCCCAGCATTTT.

The genes are TRBV6-5 and TRBJ2-3; 7 positions match TRBD2. V lost 0 bases and J lost 4; bases outside the gene matches: 13. Germline V gene lookup returns CDR1 MNHEY and CDR2 SVGAGI. The CDR3 is 18 residues long. CDR3 region: CASSYSNPTSATPDTQYF. For the CDR3, the DNA is TGTGCCAGCAGTTACTCGAACCCAACTAGCGCCACCCCAGATACGCAGTATTTT.